The next 2 T cell receptor beta chains were all read from a single sample in a study of beta chain features in type 1 diabetes. The sequenced template was cDNA made from the entire isolated RNA. Sequencing used immunoSEQ multiplex PCR; TCRdb keeps in-frame clones, though not all of them. Here the sample spans roughly 500,000 clones, over 25% being singletons. The sequenced sample consisted of naive CD4+ T cells from blood. The source is a man aged 18 to 29 in good health.

J is TRBJ2-5 and V is TRBV7-2; TRBD1 agrees at 8 bases. Germline V gene lookup returns CDR1 SGHTA and CDR2 FQGNSA. The CDR3 has 14 residues. The ends lost 5 bases at V and 1 base at J; junction bases unmatched: 3. CDR3 in amino acids: CASSPGQAQETQYF. CDR3 DNA sequence: TGTGCCAGCAGCCCGGGACAGGCCCAAGAGACCCAGTACTTC.

This sequence joins TRBV5-4 and TRBJ2-5; no definite D call. Trimming pared 2 bases from V and 5 bases from J, leaving 10 bases between. The CDR3 covers 13 residues. Germline CDR1 reads SGHNT; CDR2 reads YYREEE (reference sequence). The CDR3 is CASSLDLEETQYF. CDR3 DNA sequence: TGTGCCAGCAGCTTAGACCTTGAGGAGACCCAGTACTTC.